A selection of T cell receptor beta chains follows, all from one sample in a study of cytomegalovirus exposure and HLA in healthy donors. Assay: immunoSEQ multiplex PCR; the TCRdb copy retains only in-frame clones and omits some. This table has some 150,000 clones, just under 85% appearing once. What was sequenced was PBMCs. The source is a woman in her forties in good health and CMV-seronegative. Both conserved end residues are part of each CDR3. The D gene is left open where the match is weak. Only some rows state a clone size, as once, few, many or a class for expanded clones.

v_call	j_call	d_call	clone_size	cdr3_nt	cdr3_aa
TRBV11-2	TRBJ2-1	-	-	TGTGCCAGCAGCCCCTTGGCGGGAAGCTCCTACAATGAGCAGTTCTTC	CASSPLAGSSYNEQFF
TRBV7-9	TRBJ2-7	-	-	TGTGCCAGCAGCCAGGACAGCTACGAGCAGTACTTC	CASSQDSYEQYF
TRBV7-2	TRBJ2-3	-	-	TGTGCCAGCAGCTTACTTGCGGCCCACCCTACAGATACGCAGTATTTT	CASSLLAAHPTDTQYF
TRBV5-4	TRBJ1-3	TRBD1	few	TGTGCCAGCAGCTTGCGTATTCCCGGGACAGGAGACACCATATATTTT	CASSLRIPGTGDTIYF
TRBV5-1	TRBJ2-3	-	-	TGCGCCAGCAGCTTGGTAGCTAGCCCGACAGATACGCAGTATTTT	CASSLVASPTDTQYF
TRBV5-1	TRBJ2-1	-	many	TGCGCCAGCAGCTCCGGACTACTCTCCTACAATGAGCAGTTCTTC	CASSSGLLSYNEQFF
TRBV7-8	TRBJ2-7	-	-	TGTGCCAGCAGCTTAACCAGGGGTAACTACGAGCAGTACTTC	CASSLTRGNYEQYF
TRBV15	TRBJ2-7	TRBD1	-	TGTGCCACCAGCTATGGACAGGGATCATCCTACGAGCAGTACTTC	CATSYGQGSSYEQYF
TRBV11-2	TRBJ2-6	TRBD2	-	TGTGCCAGCACCGTGGGGTATGCGGGAGCGGCTGGGGCCAACGTCCTGACTTTC	CASTVGYAGAAGANVLTF
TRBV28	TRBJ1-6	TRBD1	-	TGTGCCAGCACCTTCTCCCAGGGGGCATATTCACCCCTCCACTTT	CASTFSQGAYSPLHF
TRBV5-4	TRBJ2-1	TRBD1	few	TGTGCCAGCCGGGACAGGGGAGGCAATGAGCAGTTCTTC	CASRDRGGNEQFF
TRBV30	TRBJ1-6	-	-	TGTGCCTGGAGTACCGGGGGGCACGTTAATTCACCCCTCCACTTT	CAWSTGGHVNSPLHF
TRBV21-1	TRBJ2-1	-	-	TGTGCCAGCAGCAACAAAGCCGGGACTAGCGTATACAATGAGCAGTTCTTC	CASSNKAGTSVYNEQFF
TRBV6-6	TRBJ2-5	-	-	TGTGCCAGCAGCTTCTCCGGGACACGACCCCAAGAGACCCAGTACTTC	CASSFSGTRPQETQYF
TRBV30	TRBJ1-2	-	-	TGTGCCTGGATATATTTTGAGGGAAACTATGGCTACACCTTC	CAWIYFEGNYGYTF
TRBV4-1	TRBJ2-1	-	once	TGCGCCAGCAGCGAGGCTAAGATTCCAAGTGAGCAGTTCTTC	CASSEAKIPSEQFF
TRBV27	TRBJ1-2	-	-	TGTGCCAGCAGTCCGAGGCAGGGGTATGACTATGGCTACACCTTC	CASSPRQGYDYGYTF
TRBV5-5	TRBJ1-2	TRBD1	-	TGTGCCAGCAGCTTGGAACAGGGGAAGAGCTATGGCTACACCTTC	CASSLEQGKSYGYTF
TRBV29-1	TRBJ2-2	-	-	TGCAGCGCCCGACAGCACACCGGGGAGCTGTTTTTT	CSARQHTGELFF
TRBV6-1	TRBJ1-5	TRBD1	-	TGTGCCAGCAACAGGCGGGGGACAGGGAATCAGCCCCAGCATTTT	CASNRRGTGNQPQHF
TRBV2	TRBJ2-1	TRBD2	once	TGTGCCAGCCGACTAGCGGGAGTCTACAATGAGCAGTTCTTC	CASRLAGVYNEQFF
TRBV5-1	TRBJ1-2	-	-	TGCGCCAGCAGCTTGGCAGGATCCGCCGCCAACCCCGAGGGCTACACCTTC	CASSLAGSAANPEGYTF
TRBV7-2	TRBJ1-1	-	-	TGTGCCAGCAGCTTCACGGGGATGAACACTGAAGCTTTCTTT	CASSFTGMNTEAFF
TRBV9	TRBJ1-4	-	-	TGTGCCAGCAGCGGTAATACAGGGAGTGAAAAACTGTTTTTT	CASSGNTGSEKLFF
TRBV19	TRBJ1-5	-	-	TGTGCCAGTAGTATCCTGACGGGGACCCAGCATTTT	CASSILTGTQHF
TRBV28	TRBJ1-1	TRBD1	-	TGTGCCAGCAGTCCCGGGACAGGGTATACTGAAGCTTTCTTT	CASSPGTGYTEAFF
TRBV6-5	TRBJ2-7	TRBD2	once	TGTGCCAGCAGTTACGGAGTAGCGGGCCTCTCCTACGAGCAGTACTTC	CASSYGVAGLSYEQYF
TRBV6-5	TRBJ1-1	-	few	TGTGCCAGCAGTTACCCGGGTGAAGCTTTCTTT	CASSYPGEAFF
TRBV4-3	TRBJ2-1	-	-	TGCGCCAGCAGCCAAGGCCAGGACAGTCTGCAGTTCTTC	CASSQGQDSLQFF
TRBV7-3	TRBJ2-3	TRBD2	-	TGTGCCAGCAGCTTAGCGGGAGTGCAAAATACGCAGTATTTT	CASSLAGVQNTQYF